The 17 T cell receptor beta chains in this list originate from one sample, sequenced in a study of graft-versus-host responses after intestinal transplantation. Only in-frame clones appear in the TCRdb table, and some are missing; sequencing was by immunoSEQ multiplex PCR. The repertoire consists of about 39,000 clones, with roughly 93% occurring once and the leading ten covering 21%. No cognate antigen is known for these TCRs. The source was unstimulated CD8+ T cells sorted from spleen or lymph node cells, collected before transplant. The receptors originated from a human donor who was the organ donor for an intestinal transplant.

The chain couples TRBV7-9 to TRBJ2-5; 8 positions match TRBD1. The tail of the sequence fits TRBJ2-7 better, so the J call may be wrong. Germline assignment: CDR1 SEHNR and CDR2 FQNEAQ (reference sequence). CDR3 length equals 17 residues. In DNA, the CDR3 is TGTGCCAGCAGCTTATATGGGACAGGACTTAACTCCTACGAGCAGTACTTC. Encoded protein: CASSLYGTGLNSYEQYF.

The J gene is TRBJ2-7, the V gene TRBV27, with D possibly matching TRBD2 (5 bases). Trimming took 1 base from V and 5 from J, leaving 21 bases between them. Germline loops: CDR1 MNHEY, CDR2 SMNVEV (reference sequence). The CDR3 length is 17 residues. CDR3 coding DNA: TGTGCCAGCAGTTTATTAGAGGGTGGCGAGGGTCGCCACGAGCAGTACTTC. Residues: CASSLLEGGEGRHEQYF.

This clone was recorded only once. The rearrangement joins TRBV5-4 to TRBJ2-3, with TRBD2 identical over 14 bases. The length of the CDR3 is 18 residues. V trimming: 3 bases; J trimming: 6 bases; junction bases outside the gene matches: 12. Germline V gene sequence: CDR1 SGHNT, CDR2 YYREEE (reference sequence). The CDR3 region is CASSSGTSGRTFTDTQYF. The CDR3 nucleotides are TGTGCCAGCAGCTCCGGGACTAGCGGGAGAACCTTCACGGATACGCAGTATTTT.

This chain joins TRBV4-1 and TRBJ2-7, with D possibly being TRBD2 (6 bases). This CDR3 has 15 residues. Germline V gives CDR1 MGHRA, CDR2 YSYEKL. V lost 0 bases to trimming and J lost 3 bases, with 12 bases between them. CDR3 region: CASSQDWRANYEQYF. Written as DNA, the CDR3 is TGCGCCAGCAGCCAAGATTGGAGGGCAAACTACGAGCAGTACTTC.

This chain connects TRBV11-2 to TRBJ2-2; D is unresolved. Germline V gives CDR1 SGHAT, CDR2 FQNNGV. The V gene lost 0 bases and the J gene lost 5 bases, with 7 bases spanning the gap. This CDR3 region has 14 residues. CDR3 coding DNA: TGTGCCAGCAGCTTAGACACAGTAACCGGGGAGCTGTTTTTT. Its translation is CASSLDTVTGELFF.

The rearrangement links TRBV27 to TRBJ2-7; D might be TRBD2 (6 bases). The CDR3 totals 14 residues. Trimming removed 2 bases at V and 3 bases at J, with 11 bases between. Germline CDR1 is MNHEY and CDR2 is SMNVEV (reference sequence). The CDR3 loop is CASSLGGTLYEQYF. CDR3 sequence (DNA): TGTGCCAGCAGTTTAGGGGGGACTCTCTACGAGCAGTACTTC.

This clone has a single count. This chain joins TRBV18 and TRBJ1-1; D is undetermined. This CDR3 has 15 residues. Germline V gene lookup returns CDR1 KGHSH and CDR2 LQKENI. V lost 0 bases to trimming and J lost 3 bases, with 11 bases between them. CDR3 sequence: CASSPPRERDTEAFF. CDR3 nucleotide sequence: TGTGCCAGCTCACCACCCCGGGAGAGGGACACTGAAGCTTTCTTT.

The chain couples TRBV28 to TRBJ1-5; D ambiguous. CDR3 size: 17 residues. Germline lookup yields CDR1 MDHEN and CDR2 SYDVKM. Deletions cut 7 bases from V and 0 bases from J, with 19 bases between. CDR3: CASMEGRTLHSNQPQHF. As DNA, the CDR3 is TGTGCCAGCATGGAGGGTCGGACCCTACATAGCAATCAGCCCCAGCATTTT.

This clone has a handful of counts. This sequence joins TRBV6-1 and TRBJ2-5; TRBD2 aligns across 7 bases. Germline V gene sequence: CDR1 MNHNS, CDR2 SASEGT. The CDR3 has 18 amino acids. After removal of 2 bases from V and 3 bases from J, the junction contained 15 bases not matched to a gene. The CDR3 DNA reads TGTGCCAGCAGTGAATTAATGCGGGACTACCTGGGAAAAGAGACCCAGTACTTC. Its translation is CASSELMRDYLGKETQYF.

The chain has TRBV7-9 and TRBJ1-1; D is ambiguous. V dropped 8 bases and J dropped 2 bases, with 6 bases sitting between them. There are 11 residues in the CDR3. The germline gives CDR1 SEHNR, CDR2 FQNEAQ (reference sequence). Written as DNA, the CDR3 is TGTGCCAGCGCGGCAAACACTGAAGCTTTCTTT. Its protein is CASAANTEAFF.

The table lists this clone with a count of one. V usage is TRBV9 and J usage is TRBJ2-7; 7 nucleotides align to TRBD1. With V trimmed by 1 base and J by 4 bases, 14 bases remained unmatched. The V gene's germline CDR1 is SGDLS and CDR2 YYNGEE. The CDR3 covers 17 residues. The CDR3 DNA sequence: TGTGCCAGCAGCGTATCCAGACAGGGTCGCGCTTGGTACGAGCAGTACTTC. Amino acids: CASSVSRQGRAWYEQYF.

The rearrangement joins TRBV11-2 to TRBJ2-1; the match to TRBD2 covers 8 bases. CDR3 length: 14 residues. The V segment lost 4 bases and the J segment 9 bases; nucleotides outside the gene matches: 8. CDR1 is SGHAT and CDR2 is FQNNGV in the germline V gene. CDR3 bases: TGTGCCAGCAGCTCGCCGGGACTAGACTCTGAGCAGTTCTTC. Translation gives CASSSPGLDSEQFF.

The V gene is TRBV27, the J gene TRBJ1-6; D may be TRBD1 (6 bases). This CDR3 comprises 17 residues. In germline, CDR1 is MNHEY, CDR2 SMNVEV (reference sequence). Deletions cut 2 bases from V and 8 bases from J, with 19 bases between. This CDR3 reads CASSLTPPTGLDSPLHF. CDR3 DNA: TGTGCCAGCAGTTTAACCCCCCCGACAGGTCTGGATTCACCCCTCCACTTT.

The rearrangement links TRBV28 to TRBJ1-3, with a possible D match to TRBD1 (6 bases). This CDR3 has 17 amino acids. CDR1 and CDR2 (germline): MDHEN, SYDVKM. The germline V and J ends were trimmed by 7 bases and 1 base, with 20 bases remaining between them. CDR3 in DNA: TGTGCCAGCATTGCCGGACAGCGGAGGTTGTCTGGAAACACCATATATTTT. Amino acid sequence: CASIAGQRRLSGNTIYF. Based on the CDR3 plus reference TRBV28 and TRBJ1-3, the full variable domain is DVKVTQSSRYLVKRTGEKVFLECVQDMDHENMFWYRQDPGLGLRLIYFSYDVKMKEKGDIPEGYSVSREKKERFSLILESASTNQTSMYLCASIAGQRRLSGNTIYFGEGSWLTVV.

V gene TRBV9 combines with J gene TRBJ2-2; possibly TRBD2 for D (6 bases). V was cut by 4 bases and J by 0 bases, with 13 bases left in between. The CDR3 has 16 residues. Germline-derived CDR1 and CDR2 are SGDLS and YYNGEE. CDR3 region: CASSFNRGSNTGELFF. In DNA, the CDR3 is TGTGCCAGCAGCTTTAATCGGGGGTCGAACACCGGGGAGCTGTTTTTT.

The rearrangement joins TRBV27 to TRBJ2-7, with D perhaps matching TRBD2 (6 bases). Germline V CDR1 and CDR2: MNHEY, SMNVEV (reference sequence). This CDR3 spans 16 amino acids. Trimming removed 2 bases from V and 2 bases from J, with 16 bases in between. The CDR3 region has the DNA TGTGCCAGCAGTTTAATTTACGGGGGAGTAACCTACGAGCAGTACTTC. Its translation: CASSLIYGGVTYEQYF.

The chain is built from TRBV27 and TRBJ2-3; TRBD2 aligns across 10 bases. The CDR3 covers 16 residues. Germline CDR1 and CDR2: MNHEY and SMNVEV (reference sequence). V trimming: 5 bases; J trimming: 2 bases; junction bases outside the gene matches: 7. As DNA, the CDR3 is TGTGCCAGCAGTCCTCCCCTAGCGGGGGACACAGATACGCAGTATTTT. This gives the protein CASSPPLAGDTDTQYF.